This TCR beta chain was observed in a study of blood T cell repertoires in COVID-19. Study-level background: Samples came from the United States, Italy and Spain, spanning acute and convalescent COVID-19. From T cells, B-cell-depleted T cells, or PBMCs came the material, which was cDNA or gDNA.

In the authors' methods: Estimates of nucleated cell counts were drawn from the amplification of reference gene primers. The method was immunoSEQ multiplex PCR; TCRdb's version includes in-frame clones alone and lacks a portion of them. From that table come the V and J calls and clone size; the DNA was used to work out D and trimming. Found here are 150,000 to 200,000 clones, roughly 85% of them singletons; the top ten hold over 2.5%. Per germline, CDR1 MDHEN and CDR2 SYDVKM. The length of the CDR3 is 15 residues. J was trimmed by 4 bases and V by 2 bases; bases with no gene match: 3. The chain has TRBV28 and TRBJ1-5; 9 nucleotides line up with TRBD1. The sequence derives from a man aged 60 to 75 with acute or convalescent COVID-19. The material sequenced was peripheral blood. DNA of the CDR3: TGTGCCAGCAGTTTAGTGACAGGGGGGAATCAGCCCCAGCATTTT. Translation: CASSLVTGGNQPQHF.